This T cell receptor beta chain was observed in a study of metastatic and nonmetastatic thyroid tumors. The wider study: The study looked at repertoires side by side in blood and in tumor or nodule tissue from malignant and benign thyroid patients.

Patients were all untreated before their thyroid surgery. The CDR3 is 13 residues long. Germline V gene lookup returns CDR1 SGHTA and CDR2 FQGNSA. Trimming took 4 bases from V and 4 from J, leaving 7 bases between them. TCRdb reanalyzed the PCR reads with MiXCR. The sample consists of tens of thousands of clones, around 19% of them appearing once. This clone occurred many times. The V and J genes are TRBV7-2 and TRBJ1-4; D is uncertain. The sample comprised adjacent normal tissue. This TCR derives from a male donor with papillary thyroid cancer or a benign thyroid nodule (not recorded which). Some clones in this sample may be carry-over from other donors' samples. The CDR3 DNA follows: TGTGCCAGCAGCTCGGAACGTAATGAAAAACTGTTTTTT. Its protein is CASSSERNEKLFF.